The sample holds a few counts of the clone carrying this T cell receptor (beta chain). Samples came from patients with localized non-small cell lung adenocarcinoma. The data stem from a study of CD4 and CD8 cells across lung adenocarcinoma regions. Germline V gene lookup returns CDR1 MNHNS and CDR2 SASEGT. The CDR3 length is 11 residues. The ends were cut back, 6 bases at V and 6 bases at J, with 6 bases in the middle. Each CDR3 protein gets one entry after TCRdb re-called the PCR reads with MiXCR. The sample yields fewer than 30,000 distinct CDR3 sequences, around 50% seen once. Sequenced input: CD8+ T cells from the center of a lung tumor. The chain carries TRBV6-1 and TRBJ2-1; D is ambiguous. The clonotype comes from a male donor with lung adenocarcinoma. The CD4 and CD8 labels of this study may be unreliable. In DNA form, the CDR3 reads TGTGCCAGCAGGAACAGCAATGAGCAGTTCTTC. Translating gives CASRNSNEQFF.